What follows are 29 T cell receptor beta chains derived from one specimen sequenced in a study of cytomegalovirus exposure and HLA in healthy donors. Assay: immunoSEQ multiplex PCR; the TCRdb copy retains only in-frame clones and omits some. This sample has fewer than 150,000 clones, with approximately 82% found just once. The sequenced sample consisted of PBMCs. The origin of the receptors is a man aged 30 to 45 in good health and CMV-seropositive.

The J gene is TRBJ1-1, the V gene TRBV7-2; 7 nucleotides align to TRBD1. V dropped 1 base and J dropped 10; count of bases not matched to a gene: 6. Per the germline V gene, CDR1 is SGHTA and CDR2 is FQGNSA. CDR3 length equals 13 residues. The CDR3 DNA follows: TGTGCCAGCAGCTTAGAGGTAGGGGGCTCAGCTTTCTTT. Translating gives CASSLEVGGSAFF.

This chain uses TRBV11-2 with TRBJ1-2, with D possibly being TRBD1 (5 bases). V was shortened by 5 bases and J by 4 bases, with 11 bases between the two germline ends. This CDR3 contains 13 residues. The germline gives CDR1 SGHAT, CDR2 FQNNGV. The CDR3 nucleotides are TGTGCCAGCAGCCAGGGAATCGGCTATGGCTACACCTTC. Its translation is CASSQGIGYGYTF. The full variable domain, rest sourced from reference TRBV11-2 and TRBJ1-2, is EAGVAQSPRYKIIEKRQSVAFWCNPISGHATLYWYQQILGQGPKLLIQFQNNGVVDDSQLPKDRFSAERLKGVDSTLKIQPAKLEDSAVYLCASSQGIGYGYTFGSGTRLTVV.

This clone was found a few times. V and J are TRBV7-9 and TRBJ1-2, with 11 bases fitting TRBD1. Germline assignment: CDR1 SEHNR and CDR2 FQNEAQ (reference sequence). The CDR3 runs to 14 residues. The ends lost 10 bases at V and 8 bases at J; junction bases unmatched: 12. CDR3 region: CATKGERDRGGYTF. The CDR3 nucleotides are TGTGCCACCAAAGGGGAACGGGACAGGGGGGGCTACACCTTC.

The chain combines TRBV7-2 with TRBJ1-2; TRBD1 matches 8 bases. The CDR3 runs 16 residues. Germline CDR1 reads SGHTA; CDR2 reads FQGNSA. Losses at the gene ends were 5 bases for V and 2 bases for J; bases not matched to a gene: 10. The CDR3 DNA reads TGTGCCAGCAGCCCGAGGACAGGGCGTGGAAACTATGGCTACACCTTC. It is translated as CASSPRTGRGNYGYTF.

The chain joins TRBV27 to TRBJ1-1; D not certain. The germline V gene encodes CDR1 MNHEY and CDR2 SMNVEV (reference sequence). V dropped 3 bases and J dropped 1 base, with 6 bases sitting between them. This CDR3 spans 13 amino acids. CDR3 DNA: TGTGCCAGCAGTTTCGGGGAGAACACTGAAGCTTTCTTT. Protein: CASSFGENTEAFF.

The J gene is TRBJ2-7, the V gene TRBV7-2; perhaps TRBD1 as D (5 bases). V dropped 6 bases and J dropped 1 base, with 16 bases sitting between them. CDR1 and CDR2 from the germline V gene are SGHTA and FQGNSA. This CDR3 contains 15 residues. The DNA of the CDR3 is TGTGCCAGCAGTCCTCAGGGATATACGTCCTACGAGCAGTACTTC. Protein product: CASSPQGYTSYEQYF.

The V call is TRBV5-1, the J call TRBJ1-2; D is ambiguous. Trimming took off 7 bases at V and 2 bases at J, with 9 bases between the two ends. Germline CDR1 and CDR2: SGHRS and YFSETQ. This CDR3 is built from 12 residues. In DNA form, the CDR3 reads TGCGCCAGCCGTGAACGGAACTATGGCTACACCTTC. As protein: CASRERNYGYTF.

The rearrangement uses TRBV6-5 and TRBJ2-1; D unresolved. Looked up from germline, CDR1 is MNHEY and CDR2 is SVGAGI. CDR3 length equals 16 residues. V lost 0 bases and J 0 bases, leaving 9 bases between the germline ends. This chain's CDR3 is CASSYSLARSYNEQFF. CDR3 DNA: TGTGCCAGCAGTTACTCTCTTGCGCGCTCCTACAATGAGCAGTTCTTC.

This clone was picked up one time. The chain recombines TRBV2 with TRBJ2-1, with 9 nucleotides matching TRBD2. From germline, CDR1 is SNHLY and CDR2 FYNNEI. The CDR3 is 14 amino acids. The V segment lost 9 bases and the J segment 1 base; nucleotides outside the gene matches: 4. As DNA, the CDR3 is TGTGCCAGTCAACTAGCGGGTTCCTACAATGAGCAGTTCTTC. Translated: CASQLAGSYNEQFF.

This sequence joins TRBV5-4 and TRBJ1-2; possibly TRBD1 for D (6 bases). Germline CDR1 and CDR2: SGHNT and YYREEE (reference sequence). CDR3 length equals 14 residues. Trimming left V 5 bases short and J 4 bases short, with 15 bases between. This CDR3 reads CASRTAGGRYGYTF. The CDR3 coding sequence is TGTGCCAGCAGAACCGCGGGGGGCCGCTATGGCTACACCTTC.

The chain employs TRBV6-1 and TRBJ1-4; 9 nucleotides match TRBD1. Per the germline V gene, CDR1 is MNHNS and CDR2 is SASEGT. Trimming removed 7 bases from V and 5 bases from J; junction bases left unmatched: 5. This CDR3 region has 14 residues. This chain's CDR3 is CASNAGTGNEKLFF. The CDR3, as DNA: TGTGCCAGCAACGCAGGGACAGGGAATGAAAAACTGTTTTTT.

This clone was observed a few times. The CDR3 DNA reads TGTGCCAGCAGCTTAGTAGTGAACACTGAAGCTTTCTTT. Its translation: CASSLVVNTEAFF. This sequence joins TRBV7-2 and TRBJ1-1; D ambiguous. CDR1 is SGHTA, CDR2 FQGNSA, per germline. The CDR3 loop spans 13 amino acids. Trimming removed 1 base at V and 0 bases at J, with 3 bases between. The complete variable domain, with remaining parts taken from reference TRBV7-2 and TRBJ1-1, reads GAGVSQSPSNKVTEKGKDVELRCDPISGHTALYWYRQSLGQGLEFLIYFQGNSAPDKSGLPSDRFSAERTGGSVSTLTIQRTQQEDSAVYLCASSLVVNTEAFFGQGTRLTVV.

The V call is TRBV10-3, the J call TRBJ2-2; 13 positions match TRBD2. This CDR3 contains 16 residues. With 2 bases clipped from V and 7 bases from J, the junction kept 4 bases outside the gene matches. The V gene's germline CDR1 is ENHRY and CDR2 SYGVKD. CDR3 DNA sequence: TGTGCCATCAGTGAGGGACTAGCGGGAGCGGGCGGGGAGCTGTTTTTT. Translating gives CAISEGLAGAGGELFF.

J is TRBJ1-2 and V is TRBV25-1; 7 bases fit TRBD1. Germline CDR1 reads MGHDK; CDR2 reads SYGVNS. J lost 6 bases, V lost 0 bases, and 4 bases had no gene match. This CDR3 spans 14 amino acids. The CDR3 loop is CASSEYGTENGYTF. CDR3 DNA sequence: TGTGCCAGCAGTGAATATGGGACAGAGAATGGCTACACCTTC.

This clone was detected only a few times. The CDR3 loop reads CASSQRTGRATEAFF. Here the CDR3 DNA reads TGCGCCAGCAGCCAAAGGACAGGGAGGGCAACTGAAGCTTTCTTT. The rearrangement uses TRBV5-1 and TRBJ1-1, with 8 bases identical to TRBD1. Germline-derived CDR1 and CDR2 are SGHRS and YFSETQ. Trimming cost V 4 bases and J 5 bases; bases outside gene matches: 10. The CDR3 is 15 amino acids.

As concerns this clone: At one end, the junction sequence differs from germline, possibly due to a read error. The chain combines TRBV6-6 with TRBJ1-2; a possible D gene is TRBD1 (5 bases). The V gene's germline CDR1 is MNHNY and CDR2 SVGAGI (reference sequence). The CDR3 runs 13 residues. CDR3: CASTTAGTGTLSF. CDR3 bases: TGTGCCAGCACTACGGCCGGGACGGGGACTCTAAGCTTC.

The J gene is TRBJ1-2, the V gene TRBV6-5; no clear D gene. CDR3 size: 13 residues. Per the germline V gene, CDR1 is MNHEY and CDR2 is SVGAGI. V gave up 7 bases and J gave up 3 bases, with 12 bases separating them. In DNA form, the CDR3 reads TGTGCCAGCAAGAAAGGAGTTCACTATGGCTACACCTTC. Translating gives CASKKGVHYGYTF.

The rearrangement links TRBV5-1 to TRBJ2-7, with a tentative D call TRBD2 (6 bases). CDR1 SGHRS and CDR2 YFSETQ come from the germline V gene. Trimming cost V 7 bases and J 4 bases, with 18 bases left between them. The CDR3 covers 14 residues. For the CDR3, the DNA is TGCGCCAGCGCCTTGGGTAGCGGAGCATACGAGCAGTACTTC. Protein product: CASALGSGAYEQYF. Using reference TRBV5-1 and TRBJ2-7 for the parts outside the CDR3, the full variable domain is KAGVTQTPRYLIKTRGQQVTLSCSPISGHRSVSWYQQTPGQGLQFLFEYFSETQRNKGNFPGRFSGRQFSNSRSEMNVSTLELGDSALYLCASALGSGAYEQYFGPGTRLTVT.

The chain links TRBV18 to TRBJ2-1; no reliable D call. Germline CDR1 reads KGHSH; CDR2 reads LQKENI. The CDR3 is 13 residues long. Trimming shortened V by 3 bases and J by 7 bases, and 10 bases separated the two germline ends. This CDR3 reads CASSPLSLNEQFF. The CDR3 DNA follows: TGTGCCAGCTCACCCTTGAGTTTGAATGAGCAGTTCTTC.

The genes are TRBV6-4 and TRBJ2-7, with 8 bases matching TRBD2. Trimming cost V 8 bases and J 2 bases; bases outside gene matches: 5. The CDR3 is 13 residues long. From germline, CDR1 is MRHNA and CDR2 SNTAGT. CDR3 protein: CASGTSSAYEQYF. The CDR3, as DNA: TGTGCCAGCGGGACTAGTTCAGCCTACGAGCAGTACTTC.

The CDR3, as DNA: TGTGCCTGGAGTGTGAGCGTCTATGGCTACACCTTC. It encodes CAWSVSVYGYTF. The chain carries TRBV30 and TRBJ1-2; D gene unclear. V shed 0 bases and J shed 4 bases, with 6 bases lying between them. Germline CDR1 and CDR2: GTSNPN and SVGIG (reference sequence). CDR3 length equals 12 residues. The complete variable domain, with remaining parts taken from reference TRBV30 and TRBJ1-2, reads SQTIHQWPATLVQPVGSPLSLECTVEGTSNPNLYWYRQAAGRGLQLLFYSVGIGQISSEVPQNLSASRPQDRQFILSSKKLLLSDSGFYLCAWSVSVYGYTFGSGTRLTVV.

The rearrangement uses TRBV19 and TRBJ1-2; 9 bases align to TRBD1. The ends lost 7 bases at V and 6 bases at J; junction bases unmatched: 9. Per the germline V gene, CDR1 is LNHDA and CDR2 is SQIVND (reference sequence). This CDR3 spans 14 amino acids. The CDR3 loop is CASKVTDRGDGYTF. CDR3 nucleotide sequence: TGTGCCAGTAAGGTTACTGACAGGGGGGATGGCTACACCTTC.

The rearrangement joins TRBV29-1 to TRBJ2-7, with 10 bases fitting TRBD2. This CDR3 region has 12 residues. The ends lost 5 bases at V and 6 bases at J; junction bases unmatched: 4. Germline CDR1 reads SQVTM; CDR2 reads ANQGSEA. The chain's CDR3 is CSVSSGSAEQYF. In DNA, the CDR3 is TGCAGCGTTTCTAGCGGGAGTGCCGAGCAGTACTTC.

The J gene is TRBJ1-3, the V gene TRBV11-2; maybe TRBD1 (6 bases). The CDR3 sequence is 15 residues long. V was cut by 1 base and J by 3 bases, with 10 bases left in between. CDR1 is SGHAT, CDR2 FQNNGV, per germline. In DNA, the CDR3 is TGTGCCAGCAGCTTAGCTTTACAGGGTGGAAACACCATATATTTT. Amino acid sequence: CASSLALQGGNTIYF.

The chain uses TRBV19 and TRBJ2-2; D is perhaps TRBD1 (6 bases). This CDR3 is built from 15 residues. The germline gives CDR1 LNHDA, CDR2 SQIVND (reference sequence). Trimming shortened V by 8 bases and J by 0 bases, and 13 bases separated the two germline ends. The CDR3 DNA reads as TGTGCCAGTGTGGCCGGACAGACGAACACCGGGGAGCTGTTTTTT. Translated, it gives CASVAGQTNTGELFF.

V gene TRBV27 combines with J gene TRBJ2-7; 8 bases are a match to TRBD2. Unmatched junction bases numbered 11, after V lost 2 bases and J lost 2 bases. CDR1 is MNHEY and CDR2 is SMNVEV in the germline V gene (reference sequence). The CDR3 sequence is 17 residues long. The CDR3 loop reads CASSLTLAGGRPYEQYF. The CDR3 bases are TGTGCCAGCAGTTTAACCCTAGCGGGCGGGAGGCCCTACGAGCAGTACTTC.

This sequence joins TRBV18 and TRBJ1-2; D remains unclear. CDR3 length equals 13 residues. In germline, CDR1 is KGHSH, CDR2 LQKENI. V was trimmed by 6 bases and J by 5 bases, leaving 13 bases between them. The CDR3, as DNA: TGTGCCAGCTCGCAGTCCACAGATTATGGCTACACCTTC. It specifies CASSQSTDYGYTF.

The chain recombines TRBV29-1 with TRBJ1-2, with 7 bases lining up with TRBD1. The J segment lost 4 bases and the V segment lost 4 bases, leaving 12 bases of the junction unmatched. This CDR3 contains 15 residues. From germline, CDR1 is SQVTM and CDR2 ANQGSEA. The CDR3 reads CSVVTPGQIPYGYTF. Written as DNA, the CDR3 is TGCAGCGTTGTAACACCGGGACAGATACCCTATGGCTACACCTTC. Supplemented by reference TRBV29-1 and TRBJ1-2, the full variable domain reads SAVISQKPSRDICQRGTSLTIQCQVDSQVTMMFWYRQQPGQSLTLIATANQGSEATYESGFVIDKFPISRPNLTFSTLTVSNMSPEDSSIYLCSVVTPGQIPYGYTFGSGTRLTVV.

The V and J genes are TRBV7-7 and TRBJ2-7; D is possibly TRBD1 (5 bases). CDR1 is SSHAT, CDR2 FNYEAQ, per germline (reference sequence). V gave up 4 bases and J gave up 4 bases, with 14 bases separating them. The CDR3 is made up of 14 amino acids. CDR3 sequence: CASSSRWGAYEQYF. As DNA, the CDR3 is TGTGCCAGCAGCTCCCGCTGGGGCGCGTACGAGCAGTACTTC.